This T cell receptor beta chain was captured in a study of blood T cell repertoires in COVID-19. Whole-study context: Sites across the United States, Italy and Spain contributed samples from acute and convalescent COVID-19. Sample material is recorded as cDNA or gDNA derived from T cells, B-cell-depleted T cells, or PBMCs.

Per the authors' pipeline: Estimation of nucleated cell counts relied on the amplification of reference gene primers. Repertoires were generated with immunoSEQ multiplex PCR, while TCRdb's copy carries only in-frame clones and drops some. That table gives V, J and clone size, and the DNA gave D and trimming. Among about 100,000 clones listed, around four fifths were seen once. CDR1 SGHRS and CDR2 YFSETQ come from the germline V gene. Trimming shortened V by 3 bases and J by 1 base, and 10 bases separated the two germline ends. The CDR3 covers 14 residues. This chain uses TRBV5-1 with TRBJ1-1, with unresolved D. The sample comprised peripheral blood. The source is a man aged 45-65 years with active or convalescent COVID-19. The CDR3 sequence is CASSSSPGNTEAFF. The CDR3 bases are TGCGCCAGCAGCTCGAGCCCCGGGAACACTGAAGCTTTCTTT.